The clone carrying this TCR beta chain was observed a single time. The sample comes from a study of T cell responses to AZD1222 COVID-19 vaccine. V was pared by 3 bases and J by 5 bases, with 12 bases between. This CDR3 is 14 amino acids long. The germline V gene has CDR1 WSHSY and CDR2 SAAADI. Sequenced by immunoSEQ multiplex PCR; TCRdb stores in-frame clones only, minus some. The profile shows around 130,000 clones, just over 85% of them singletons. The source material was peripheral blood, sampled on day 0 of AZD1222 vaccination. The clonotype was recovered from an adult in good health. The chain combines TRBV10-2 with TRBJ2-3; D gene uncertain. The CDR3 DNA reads TGCGCCAGCAGTGATGGGCGCGGCGGAGATACGCAGTATTTT. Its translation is CASSDGRGGDTQYF.